This TCR beta chain is from a study of blood T cell repertoires in COVID-19. About the research overall: Sources were T cells, B-cell-depleted T cells, or PBMCs; the material itself was cDNA or gDNA.

Clones were sequenced by immunoSEQ multiplex PCR, and TCRdb holds only the in-frame ones, with some missing. This table has over 120,000 clones, over 65% appearing once. V was cut by 4 bases and J by 2 bases, with 13 bases left in between. Germline V gene data show CDR1 as SGHRS and CDR2 as YFSETQ. The CDR3 totals 14 residues. This receptor was taken from an elderly woman with active or convalescent COVID-19. Sequencing was performed on peripheral blood. The gene calls are TRBV5-1 and TRBJ2-7, with D perhaps matching TRBD2 (6 bases). The CDR3 DNA follows: TGCGCCAGCAGCCCTGCGGGGCTAACCTACGAGCAGTACTTC. This gives the protein CASSPAGLTYEQYF. Full variable domain (missing parts from reference TRBV5-1 and TRBJ2-7): KAGVTQTPRYLIKTRGQQVTLSCSPISGHRSVSWYQQTPGQGLQFLFEYFSETQRNKGNFPGRFSGRQFSNSRSEMNVSTLELGDSALYLCASSPAGLTYEQYFGPGTRLTVT.